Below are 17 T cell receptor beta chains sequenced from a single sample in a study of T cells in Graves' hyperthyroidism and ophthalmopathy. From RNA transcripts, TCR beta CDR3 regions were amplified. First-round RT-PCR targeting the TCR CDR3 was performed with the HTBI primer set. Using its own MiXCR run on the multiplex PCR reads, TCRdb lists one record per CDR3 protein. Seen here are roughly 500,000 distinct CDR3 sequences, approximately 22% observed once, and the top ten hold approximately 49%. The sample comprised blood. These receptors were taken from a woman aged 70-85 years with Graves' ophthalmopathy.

CDR3 DNA sequence: TGTGCCAGCAGCTTAGGGACAGGGCACACCGGGGAGCTGTTTTTT. It codes for CASSLGTGHTGELFF. V is TRBV7-9 and J is TRBJ2-2; 8 bases map to TRBD1. Germline V gene data show CDR1 as SEHNR and CDR2 as FQNEAQ (reference sequence). The trim removed 1 base at V and 3 bases at J, leaving 1 base unmatched. This CDR3 region has 15 residues.

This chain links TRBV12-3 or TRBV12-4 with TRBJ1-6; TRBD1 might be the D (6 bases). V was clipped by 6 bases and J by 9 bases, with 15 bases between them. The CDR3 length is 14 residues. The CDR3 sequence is CASRPQGNASPLHF. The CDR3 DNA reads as TGTGCCAGCAGACCTCAGGGGAATGCTTCACCCCTCCACTTT.

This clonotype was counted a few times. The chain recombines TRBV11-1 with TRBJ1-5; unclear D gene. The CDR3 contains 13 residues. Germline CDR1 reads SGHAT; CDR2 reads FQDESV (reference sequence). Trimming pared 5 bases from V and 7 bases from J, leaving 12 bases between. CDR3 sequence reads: CASSLTQRQPQHF. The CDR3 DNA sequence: TGTGCCAGCAGCCTTACCCAGCGGCAGCCCCAGCATTTT.

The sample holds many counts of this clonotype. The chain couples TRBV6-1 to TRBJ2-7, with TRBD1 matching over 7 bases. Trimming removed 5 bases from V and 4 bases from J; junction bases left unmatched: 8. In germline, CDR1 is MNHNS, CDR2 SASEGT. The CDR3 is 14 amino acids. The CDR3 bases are TGTGCCAGCAGTTCGGACAGGAATTGGTACGAGCAGTACTTC. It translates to CASSSDRNWYEQYF.

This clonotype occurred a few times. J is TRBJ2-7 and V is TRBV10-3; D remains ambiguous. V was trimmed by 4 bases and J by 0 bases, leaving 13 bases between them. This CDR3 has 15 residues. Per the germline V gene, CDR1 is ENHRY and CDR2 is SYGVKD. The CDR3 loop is CAISGPRGDSYEQYF. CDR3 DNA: TGTGCCATCAGTGGACCTCGTGGGGACTCCTACGAGCAGTACTTC.

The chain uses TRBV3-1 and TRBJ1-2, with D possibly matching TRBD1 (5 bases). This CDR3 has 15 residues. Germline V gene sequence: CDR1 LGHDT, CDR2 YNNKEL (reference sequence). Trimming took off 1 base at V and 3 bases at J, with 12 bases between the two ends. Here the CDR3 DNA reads TGTGCCAGCAGCCAAGGGGAAGGAGGGGACTATGGCTACACCTTC. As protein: CASSQGEGGDYGYTF.

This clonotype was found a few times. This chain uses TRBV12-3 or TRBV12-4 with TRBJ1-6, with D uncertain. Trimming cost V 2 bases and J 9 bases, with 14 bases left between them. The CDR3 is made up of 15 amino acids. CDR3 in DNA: TGTGCCAGCAGTTTACGCACTCTGCGTGGTTCACCCCTCCACTTT. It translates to CASSLRTLRGSPLHF.

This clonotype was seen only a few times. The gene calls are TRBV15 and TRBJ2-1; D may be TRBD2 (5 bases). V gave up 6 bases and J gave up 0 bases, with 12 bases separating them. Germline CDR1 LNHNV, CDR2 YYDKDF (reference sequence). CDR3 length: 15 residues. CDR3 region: CATSPTSGSYNEQFF. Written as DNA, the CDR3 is TGTGCCACCAGTCCTACAAGCGGCTCCTACAATGAGCAGTTCTTC.

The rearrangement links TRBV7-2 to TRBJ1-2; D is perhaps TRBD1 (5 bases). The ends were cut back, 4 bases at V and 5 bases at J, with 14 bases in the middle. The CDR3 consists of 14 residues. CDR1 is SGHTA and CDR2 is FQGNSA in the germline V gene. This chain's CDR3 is CASSSAGVGYGYTF. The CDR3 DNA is TGTGCCAGCAGCTCGGCGGGGGTAGGTTATGGCTACACCTTC.

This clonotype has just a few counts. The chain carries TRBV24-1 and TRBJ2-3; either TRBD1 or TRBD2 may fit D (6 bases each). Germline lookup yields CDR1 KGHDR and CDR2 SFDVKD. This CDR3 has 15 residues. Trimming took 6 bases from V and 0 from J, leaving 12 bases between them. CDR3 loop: CATSPRRGSTDTQYF. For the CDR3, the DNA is TGTGCCACCAGTCCTAGGAGGGGGAGCACAGATACGCAGTATTTT.

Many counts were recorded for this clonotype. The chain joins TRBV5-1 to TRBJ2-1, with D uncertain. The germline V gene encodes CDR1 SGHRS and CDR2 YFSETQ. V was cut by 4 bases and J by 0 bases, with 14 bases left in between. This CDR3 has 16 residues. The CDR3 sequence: CASSPLSTSSYNEQFF. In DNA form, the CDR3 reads TGCGCCAGCAGCCCCCTCTCTACCAGCTCCTACAATGAGCAGTTCTTC.

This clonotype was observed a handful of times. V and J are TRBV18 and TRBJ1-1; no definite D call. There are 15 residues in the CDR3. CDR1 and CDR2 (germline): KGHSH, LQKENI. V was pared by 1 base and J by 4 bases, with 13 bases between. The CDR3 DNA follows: TGTGCCAGCTCACCACAGAGAGGAGGGAGCACTGAAGCTTTCTTT. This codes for CASSPQRGGSTEAFF.

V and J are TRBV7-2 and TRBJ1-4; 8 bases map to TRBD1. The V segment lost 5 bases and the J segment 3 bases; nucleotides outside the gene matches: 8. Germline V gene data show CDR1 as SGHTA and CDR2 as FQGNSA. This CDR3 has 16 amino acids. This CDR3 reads CASSPGGALANEKLFF. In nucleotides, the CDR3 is TGTGCCAGCAGCCCAGGGGGCGCGTTAGCTAATGAAAAACTGTTTTTT.

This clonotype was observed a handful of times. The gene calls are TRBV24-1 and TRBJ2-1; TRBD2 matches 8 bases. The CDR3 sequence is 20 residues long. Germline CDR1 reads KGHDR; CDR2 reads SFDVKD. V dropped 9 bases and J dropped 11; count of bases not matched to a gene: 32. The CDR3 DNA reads TGTGCCACCCAACAATCCCCCGGGACCCGGGGTGAAGCGGGAGAACGACAGCAGTTCTTC. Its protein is CATQQSPGTRGEAGERQQFF.

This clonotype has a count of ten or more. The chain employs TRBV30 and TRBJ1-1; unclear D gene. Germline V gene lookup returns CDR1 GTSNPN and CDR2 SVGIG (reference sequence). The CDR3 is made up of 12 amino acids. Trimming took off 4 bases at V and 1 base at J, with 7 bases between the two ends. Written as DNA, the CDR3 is TGTGCCTGGACCTGGGGGAACACTGAAGCTTTCTTT. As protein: CAWTWGNTEAFF.

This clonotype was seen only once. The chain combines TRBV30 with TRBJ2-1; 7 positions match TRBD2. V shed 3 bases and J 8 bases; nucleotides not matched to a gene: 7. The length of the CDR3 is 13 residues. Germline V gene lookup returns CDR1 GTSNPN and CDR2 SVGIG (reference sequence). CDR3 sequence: CAWRQVGGDEQFF. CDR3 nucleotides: TGTGCCTGGAGACAAGTGGGGGGGGATGAGCAGTTCTTC.

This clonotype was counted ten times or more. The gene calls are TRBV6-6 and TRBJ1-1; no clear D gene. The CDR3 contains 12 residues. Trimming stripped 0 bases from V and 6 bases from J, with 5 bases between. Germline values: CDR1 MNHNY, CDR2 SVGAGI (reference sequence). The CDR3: CASSYSGAEAFF. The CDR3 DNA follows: TGTGCCAGCAGTTACTCGGGCGCTGAAGCTTTCTTT.